This is a list of T cell receptor beta chains from one sample in a study of T cells in Graves' hyperthyroidism and ophthalmopathy. TCRdb analysed the multiplex PCR reads with MiXCR anew, one entry per CDR3 protein. The table has around 190,000 distinct CDR3 sequences, 15% to 20% seen once. Sequenced sample: blood. These TCRs come from a woman between 50 and 59 years old with Graves' hyperthyroidism. The CDR3 runs from the conserved cysteine through the conserved F or W. Fields, in order: J gene, clone size, D gene, V gene, CDR3 protein, CDR3 DNA. D genes are given only for firm matches. A row's size may be missing; if present it is once, few, many or a size class.

TRBJ2-5	many	NA	TRBV24-1	CATSDPRTPEETQYF	TGTGCCACCAGTGACCCCCGGACCCCTGAAGAGACCCAGTACTTC
TRBJ2-7	many	NA	TRBV13	CASSFTPLEQYF	TGTGCCAGCAGCTTTACCCCCCTCGAGCAGTACTTC
TRBJ1-3	few	NA	TRBV20-1	CSAVGSGNTIYF	TGCAGTGCGGTGGGGTCTGGAAACACCATATATTTT
TRBJ2-1	many	NA	TRBV15	CATRQDSYNEQFF	TGTGCCACCAGGCAGGATTCCTACAATGAGCAGTTCTTC
TRBJ2-7	many	TRBD2	TRBV27	CASSLIGLAENGEQYF	TGTGCCAGCAGTTTAATAGGACTAGCGGAAAATGGCGAGCAGTACTTC
TRBJ1-5	many	TRBD1	TRBV24-1	CATSDSGGLNQPQHF	TGTGCCACCAGTGACTCAGGGGGCCTCAATCAGCCCCAGCATTTT
TRBJ1-1	many	TRBD1	TRBV5-1	CASSSTGVGAEAFF	TGCGCCAGCAGCTCGACAGGGGTTGGCGCTGAAGCTTTCTTT
TRBJ2-5	NA	NA	TRBV7-2	CASSPTYQGTQYF	TGTGCCAGCAGCCCCACATACCAAGGGACCCAGTACTTC
TRBJ1-1	many	NA	TRBV2	CASRFQLNTEAFF	TGTGCCAGCAGATTCCAGTTGAACACTGAAGCTTTCTTT
TRBJ1-5	many	TRBD1	TRBV6-1	CASRQTGANQPQHF	TGTGCCAGCAGGCAGACAGGGGCAAATCAGCCCCAGCATTTT
TRBJ2-7	NA	TRBD2	TRBV13	CASSPEGTSGSYEQYF	TGTGCCAGCAGCCCAGAGGGGACTAGCGGCTCCTACGAGCAGTACTTC
TRBJ2-5	many	NA	TRBV6-1	CASSDTSQETQYF	TGTGCCAGCAGTGACACCAGTCAAGAGACCCAGTACTTC
TRBJ1-2	many	NA	TRBV28	CASSLLVGRPITF	TGTGCCAGCAGTTTATTGGTGGGACGCCCTATCACCTTC
TRBJ2-3	many	NA	TRBV7-9	CASSPIGLLDTQYF	TGTGCCAGCTCGCCGATAGGACTACTTGATACGCAGTATTTT
TRBJ1-2	many	NA	TRBV18	CASLPGANYGYTF	TGTGCCAGCCTACCGGGGGCTAACTATGGCTACACCTTC
TRBJ1-3	many	TRBD1	TRBV5-1	CASSAGTVANTIYF	TGCGCCAGCAGCGCGGGGACAGTGGCAAACACCATATATTTT
TRBJ1-5	few	NA	TRBV5-1	CASSPGQSAYSNQPQHF	TGCGCCAGCAGCCCAGGACAGTCCGCGTATAGCAATCAGCCCCAGCATTTT
TRBJ2-3	few	NA	TRBV4-3	CASSQTGDTQYF	TGCGCCAGCAGCCAAACAGGTGATACGCAGTATTTT
TRBJ2-1	many	TRBD2	TRBV7-3	CASSLGLAGVLNEQFF	TGTGCCAGCAGCTTAGGGTTAGCGGGGGTTCTAAATGAGCAGTTCTTC
TRBJ2-7	many	NA	TRBV2	CASTGTVEQYF	TGTGCCAGCACTGGTACGGTCGAGCAGTACTTC
TRBJ2-3	NA	TRBD2	TRBV2	CASSPLAGGSSTDTQYF	TGTGCCAGCAGCCCACTAGCGGGGGGGAGTAGCACAGATACGCAGTATTTT
TRBJ2-1	NA	NA	TRBV5-1	CASSLVRKTGNEQFF	TGCGCCAGCAGCTTGGTCCGTAAGACAGGCAATGAGCAGTTCTTC
TRBJ1-2	NA	NA	TRBV28	CASNLGGPWGGYTF	TGTGCCAGCAACTTGGGAGGCCCCTGGGGTGGCTACACCTTC
TRBJ1-3	many	TRBD1	TRBV12-3/TRBV12-4	CASSPRTGFTGNTIYF	TGTGCCAGCAGTCCCAGGACAGGGTTCACTGGAAACACCATATATTTT
TRBJ2-7	many	TRBD1	TRBV13	CASSLGGQGREQYF	TGTGCCAGCAGCTTGGGGGGACAGGGGCGCGAGCAGTACTTC
TRBJ1-1	many	NA	TRBV12-3/TRBV12-4	CASRTATMNTEAFF	TGTGCCAGCAGGACAGCAACTATGAACACTGAAGCTTTCTTT
TRBJ1-4	few	TRBD1	TRBV7-2	CASSYPTGTNEKLFF	TGTGCCAGCAGCTACCCGACAGGGACTAACGAAAAACTGTTTTTT
TRBJ1-6	few	NA	TRBV7-3	CASSALGGADSPLHF	TGTGCCAGCAGCGCCCTGGGAGGGGCAGATTCACCCCTCCACTTT
TRBJ2-1	many	TRBD2	TRBV7-9	CASSLAVGLAIHEQFF	TGTGCCAGCAGCTTAGCTGTGGGACTAGCGATCCATGAGCAGTTCTTC
TRBJ1-5	NA	NA	TRBV6-5	CASSYSVGSNQPQHF	TGTGCCAGCAGTTACTCGGTAGGCAGTAATCAGCCCCAGCATTTT
TRBJ2-3	many	NA	TRBV3-1	CASKATISTDTQYF	TGTGCCAGCAAGGCGACCATTAGCACAGATACGCAGTATTTT
TRBJ2-7	NA	TRBD1	TRBV11-2	CASSLSGGWEQYF	TGTGCCAGCAGCTTGTCAGGGGGCTGGGAGCAGTACTTC
TRBJ1-1	many	TRBD1	TRBV10-3	CAIMRQGNTEAFF	TGTGCCATCATGAGACAGGGGAACACTGAAGCTTTCTTT
TRBJ1-1	many	NA	TRBV7-9	CASSPVAFNTEAFF	TGTGCCAGCAGCCCAGTGGCCTTTAACACTGAAGCTTTCTTT
TRBJ2-5	NA	TRBD2	TRBV12-3/TRBV12-4	CASSLVSAGGTQYF	TGTGCCAGCAGTTTAGTGTCAGCGGGGGGGACCCAGTACTTC
TRBJ2-3	NA	TRBD1	TRBV18	CASSLGQGDGRDTQYF	TGTGCCAGCTCACTGGGACAGGGGGACGGACGAGATACGCAGTATTTT
TRBJ1-2	few	NA	TRBV5-1	CASSFSTGIQSTDLVDSNYGYTF	TGCGCCAGCAGCTTTTCTACAGGGATCCAGTCCACGGACCTGGTAGATTCTAACTATGGCTACACCTTC
TRBJ1-2	many	TRBD1	TRBV12-3/TRBV12-4	CASSSMTGLGGYTF	TGTGCCAGCAGCTCGATGACAGGGTTGGGAGGCTACACCTTC
TRBJ2-2	many	TRBD2	TRBV7-9	CASTAGEVLGELFF	TGTGCCAGCACGGCGGGGGAGGTCTTAGGGGAGCTGTTTTTT
TRBJ2-2	few	TRBD1	TRBV9	CASRGGQPTGELFF	TGTGCCAGCAGAGGGGGACAGCCCACCGGGGAGCTGTTTTTT
TRBJ1-3	many	TRBD1	TRBV28	CASSLNRGSTGNTIYF	TGTGCCAGCAGCCTTAACAGGGGCTCCACTGGAAACACCATATATTTT
TRBJ1-1	many	NA	TRBV27	CASMQGLNTEAFF	TGTGCCAGCATGCAGGGGCTGAACACTGAAGCTTTCTTT
TRBJ2-1	NA	NA	TRBV6-2/TRBV6-3	CASSRGTLYNEQFF	TGTGCCAGCAGTCGGGGGACCCTCTACAATGAGCAGTTCTTC
TRBJ1-2	NA	NA	TRBV6-1	CASSEARLGHGYTF	TGTGCCAGCAGTGAGGCGAGGTTGGGACATGGCTACACCTTC
TRBJ1-2	once	NA	TRBV28	CASVNPTENYGYTF	TGTGCCAGCGTCAACCCGACAGAGAACTATGGCTACACCTTC
TRBJ1-2	few	TRBD1	TRBV5-1	CASSPRQGQRMNYGYTF	TGCGCCAGCAGCCCCCGACAGGGGCAAAGGATGAACTATGGCTACACCTTC
TRBJ1-3	once	NA	TRBV19	CASSTVSAHSGNTIYF	TGTGCCAGTAGTACAGTTTCAGCTCACTCTGGAAACACCATATATTTT
TRBJ2-2	many	NA	TRBV19	CATGIGTGELFF	TGTGCCACAGGGATCGGCACCGGGGAGCTGTTTTTT
TRBJ2-7	NA	NA	TRBV18	CASSTARGGAYEQYF	TGTGCCAGCTCAACGGCCCGGGGTGGGGCCTACGAGCAGTACTTC
TRBJ2-3	many	TRBD2	TRBV9	CASSSGGATDTQYF	TGTGCCAGCAGCAGCGGGGGGGCAACAGATACGCAGTATTTT
TRBJ1-3	many	NA	TRBV7-8	CASSLILVRDSGNTIYF	TGTGCCAGCAGCTTAATTTTAGTGAGAGACTCTGGAAACACCATATATTTT